This is a list of T cell receptor beta chains from one sample in a study of CD8 T cells in ankylosing spondylitis. MiXCR, applied by TCRdb to the 5' RACE reads, yields one record per CDR3 protein. Of roughly 400,000 distinct CDR3 sequences detected, 20% to 25% appear once; the ten largest clones hold about 15%. Sample: blood, either unsorted or a sorted T cell fraction (not recorded which). The receptors were gathered from a male donor with ankylosing spondylitis. CDR3s include the opening cysteine and the closing phenylalanine or tryptophan. Each record gives: V gene, CDR3 length, J gene, clone size, D gene, CDR3 DNA, CDR3 protein. The D gene is left open where the match is weak. Size tells how often a clone was seen (once, few, many) or the class of an expanded clone, and some rows leave it out.

TRBV6-6	13	TRBJ2-1	-	TRBD2	TGTGCCAGCACTAGCGGGAGTAACAATGAGCAGTTCTTC	CASTSGSNNEQFF
TRBV20-1	15	TRBJ2-7	few	-	TGCAGTGCTAGCAAGGGACTCACCTCAGGGTACGAGCAGTACTTC	CSASKGLTSGYEQYF
TRBV11-3	15	TRBJ2-7	-	TRBD1	TGTGCCAGCAGCCTTGGGACAGGGACCGCCTACGAGCAGTACTTC	CASSLGTGTAYEQYF
TRBV18	16	TRBJ2-1	-	-	TGTGCCAGCTCACGGGGGACTCTGAGCTCCTACAATGAGCAGTTCTTC	CASSRGTLSSYNEQFF
TRBV11-2	15	TRBJ1-1	-	-	TGTGCCAGCAGCCCCCGTGGGCCCTCGGCTACTGAAGCTTTCTTT	CASSPRGPSATEAFF
TRBV7-2	15	TRBJ2-5	-	TRBD2	TGTGCCAGCAGCCCGCGGTGGCGGGAGGGAGAGACCCAGTACTTC	CASSPRWREGETQYF
TRBV20-1	16	TRBJ2-3	-	-	TGCAGTGCTAGAGGGGGGGCGGGAGTTGGGACAGATACGCAGTATTTT	CSARGGAGVGTDTQYF
TRBV29-1	11	TRBJ2-3	-	-	TGCAGCGTTGAGAACGCAGATACGCAGTATTTT	CSVENADTQYF
TRBV29-1	12	TRBJ2-7	-	-	TGCAGCGCCGGCGGAGGGGCCTACGAGCAGTACTTC	CSAGGGAYEQYF
TRBV20-1	18	TRBJ1-4	-	-	TGCAGTGCTTTGAATACCCTTTCTTTTCTAGCAACTAATGAAAAACTGTTTTTT	CSALNTLSFLATNEKLFF
TRBV9	14	TRBJ2-1	few	TRBD2	TGTGCCAGCAGCCCGCGGGAGGGCCTAGGGGAGCAGTTCTTC	CASSPREGLGEQFF
TRBV12-5	14	TRBJ2-7	few	TRBD1	TGTGCTAGTGGCCCAACGACAGGGGTCTACGAGCAGTACTTC	CASGPTTGVYEQYF
TRBV27	18	TRBJ1-4	few	-	TGTGCCAGCAGGCCACTTAGGGGGAAGGCGGCGACTAATGAAAAACTGTTTTTT	CASRPLRGKAATNEKLFF
TRBV2	16	TRBJ2-3	few	TRBD2	TGTGCCAGCAGTGAAACGTATAGAGCGGGGGACGATACGCAGTATTTT	CASSETYRAGDDTQYF
TRBV2	18	TRBJ1-6	-	-	TGTGCCAGCAGTGAAGCTGAGGGGATAGATACCTATAATTCACCCCTCCACTTT	CASSEAEGIDTYNSPLHF
TRBV6-2/TRBV6-3	13	TRBJ2-7	many	-	TGTGCCAGCGATCGTGACCTAGACGCCGAGCAGTACTTC	CASDRDLDAEQYF
TRBV6-5	14	TRBJ1-5	-	TRBD1	TGTGCCAGCAGTTACTTGGACAGGGGTCAGCCCCAGCATTTT	CASSYLDRGQPQHF
TRBV20-1	16	TRBJ2-7	few	TRBD2	TGCAGTGCTAGACTCCCCGGACTAGCGGGAGTTCGTGAGCAGTACTTC	CSARLPGLAGVREQYF
TRBV10-3	15	TRBJ1-1	-	TRBD1	TGTGCCATCAGAGAGTCAGGGGGAGTGAACACTGAAGCTTTCTTT	CAIRESGGVNTEAFF
TRBV29-1	12	TRBJ1-2	-	-	TGCAGCGTTGAAGAGGCCAAGGGGGGCTACACCTTC	CSVEEAKGGYTF
TRBV20-1	13	TRBJ2-7	-	TRBD2	TGCAGTGCGACTAGCGGGTCCTCCTACGAGCAGTACTTC	CSATSGSSYEQYF
TRBV15	17	TRBJ2-1	-	TRBD2	TGTGCCACCACCGAGGACAAACTAGCGGGAGTGGTGAATGAGCAGTTCTTC	CATTEDKLAGVVNEQFF
TRBV12-3/TRBV12-4	15	TRBJ2-3	-	TRBD2	TGTGCCAGCAGACCTACTAGCGGGAGGGCAGATACGCAGTATTTT	CASRPTSGRADTQYF
TRBV24-1	14	TRBJ2-1	-	TRBD1	TGTGCCACCAGTGCCGGGACAGGGAACAATGAGCAGTTCTTC	CATSAGTGNNEQFF
TRBV7-9	14	TRBJ2-5	few	TRBD1	TGTGCCAGCAGCCGGACAGGGCTGCAAGAGACCCAGTACTTC	CASSRTGLQETQYF
TRBV5-1	14	TRBJ1-1	few	-	TGCGCCAGCAGCCCCCTGACGGTGAACACTGAAGCTTTCTTT	CASSPLTVNTEAFF
TRBV5-1	16	TRBJ1-4	-	-	TGCGCCAGCAGCTTGGGGCAGACCGCAACTAATGAAAAACTGTTTTTT	CASSLGQTATNEKLFF
TRBV3-1	16	TRBJ2-5	-	TRBD2	TGTGCCAGCAGCCAAGAGTTTAGCGGGAGGTCCAAGACCCAGTACTTC	CASSQEFSGRSKTQYF
TRBV20-1	14	TRBJ2-7	few	TRBD1	TGCAGTGCTAGCGCGACAGGGAACCCCTACGAGCAGTACTTC	CSASATGNPYEQYF